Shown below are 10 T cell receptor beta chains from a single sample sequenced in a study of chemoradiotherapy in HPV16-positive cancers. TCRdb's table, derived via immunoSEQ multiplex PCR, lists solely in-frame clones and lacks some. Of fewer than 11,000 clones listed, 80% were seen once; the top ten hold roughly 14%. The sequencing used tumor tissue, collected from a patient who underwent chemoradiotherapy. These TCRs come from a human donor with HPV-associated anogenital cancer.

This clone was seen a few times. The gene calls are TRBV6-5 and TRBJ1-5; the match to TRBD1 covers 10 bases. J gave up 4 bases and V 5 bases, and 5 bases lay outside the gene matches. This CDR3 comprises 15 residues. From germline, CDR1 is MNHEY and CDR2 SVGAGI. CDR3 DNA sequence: TGTGCCAGCAGTACGGGACAGGGGAAAAATCAGCCCCAGCATTTT. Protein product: CASSTGQGKNQPQHF.

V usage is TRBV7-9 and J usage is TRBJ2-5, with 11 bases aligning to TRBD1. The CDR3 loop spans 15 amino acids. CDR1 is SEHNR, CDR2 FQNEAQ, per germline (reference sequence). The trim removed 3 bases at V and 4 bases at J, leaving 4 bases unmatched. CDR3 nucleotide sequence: TGTGCCAGCAGCTTTCCGGGACAGGGGGGAGAGACCCAGTACTTC. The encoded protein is CASSFPGQGGETQYF.

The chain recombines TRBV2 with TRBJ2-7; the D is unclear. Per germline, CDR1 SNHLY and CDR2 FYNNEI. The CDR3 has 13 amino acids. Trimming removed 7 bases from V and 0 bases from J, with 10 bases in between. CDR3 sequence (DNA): TGTGCCAGCAAAATTACGGACTCCTACGAGCAGTACTTC. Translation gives CASKITDSYEQYF. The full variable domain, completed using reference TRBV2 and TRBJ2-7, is EPEVTQTPSHQVTQMGQEVILRCVPISNHLYFYWYRQILGQKVEFLVSFYNNEISEKSEIFDDQFSVERPDGSNFTLKIRSTKLEDSAMYFCASKITDSYEQYFGPGTRLTVT.

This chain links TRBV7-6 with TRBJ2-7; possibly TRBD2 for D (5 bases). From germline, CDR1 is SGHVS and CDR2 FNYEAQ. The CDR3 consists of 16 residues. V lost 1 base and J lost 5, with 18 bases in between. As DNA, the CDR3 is TGTGCCAGCAGCTTAGGCTTCTCGGGGAAATGGGACGAGCAGTACTTC. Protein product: CASSLGFSGKWDEQYF.

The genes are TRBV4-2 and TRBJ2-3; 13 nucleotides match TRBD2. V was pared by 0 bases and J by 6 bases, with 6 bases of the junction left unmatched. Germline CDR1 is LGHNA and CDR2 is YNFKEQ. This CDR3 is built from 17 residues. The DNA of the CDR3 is TGTGCCAGCAGCCAAGATCTCCTGACTAGCGGGGGGGATACGCAGTATTTT. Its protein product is CASSQDLLTSGGDTQYF.

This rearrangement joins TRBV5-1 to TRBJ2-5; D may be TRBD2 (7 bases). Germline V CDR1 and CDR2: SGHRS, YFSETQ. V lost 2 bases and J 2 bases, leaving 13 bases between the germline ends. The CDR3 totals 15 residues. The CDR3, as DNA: TGCGCCAGCAGCTTACAGGGAGGGGGACAAGAGACCCAGTACTTC. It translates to CASSLQGGGQETQYF.

CDR3 region: CASSSPGQGGDTEQFF. Here the CDR3 DNA reads TGTGCCAGCAGTTCCCCTGGACAGGGTGGCGACACTGAGCAGTTCTTC. The chain has TRBV28 and TRBJ2-1; 8 bases are shared with TRBD1. V lost 4 bases and J lost 9; bases outside the gene matches: 14. The CDR3 has 16 amino acids. Germline V gene sequence: CDR1 MDHEN, CDR2 SYDVKM. Full variable domain (missing parts from reference TRBV28 and TRBJ2-1): DVKVTQSSRYLVKRTGEKVFLECVQDMDHENMFWYRQDPGLGLRLIYFSYDVKMKEKGDIPEGYSVSREKKERFSLILESASTNQTSMYLCASSSPGQGGDTEQFFGPGTRLTVL.

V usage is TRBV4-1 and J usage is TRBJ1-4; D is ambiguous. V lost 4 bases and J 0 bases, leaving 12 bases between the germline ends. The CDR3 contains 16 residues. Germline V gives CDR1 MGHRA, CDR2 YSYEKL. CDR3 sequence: CASSPLREATNEKLFF. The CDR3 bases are TGCGCCAGCAGCCCGCTTCGCGAAGCAACTAATGAAAAACTGTTTTTT.

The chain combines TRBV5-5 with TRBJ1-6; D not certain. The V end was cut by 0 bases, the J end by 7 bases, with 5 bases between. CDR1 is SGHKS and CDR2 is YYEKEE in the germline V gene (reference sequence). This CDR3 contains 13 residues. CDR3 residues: CASSLAGNSPLHF. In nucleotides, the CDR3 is TGTGCCAGCAGCTTGGCGGGGAATTCACCCCTCCACTTT.

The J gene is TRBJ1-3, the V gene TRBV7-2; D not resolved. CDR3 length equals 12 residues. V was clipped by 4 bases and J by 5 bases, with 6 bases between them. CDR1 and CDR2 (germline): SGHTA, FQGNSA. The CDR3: CASSYLRNTIYF. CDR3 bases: TGTGCCAGCAGCTACCTCCGAAACACCATATATTTT.